The 28 T cell receptor beta chains below all came from one sample that was sequenced in a study of CD8 T cells in ankylosing spondylitis. TCRdb independently ran MiXCR on the 5' RACE reads; one entry per CDR3 protein. The sample carries 240,000 or so distinct CDR3 sequences, approximately 12% recorded once. The sequenced material came from blood, either unsorted or a sorted T cell fraction (not recorded which). The receptors come from a male donor with ankylosing spondylitis or in good health (not recorded which).

At least ten counts were recorded for this clonotype. V is TRBV20-1 and J is TRBJ1-6, with a weak D call TRBD1 (5 bases). This CDR3 is 13 amino acids long. Germline values: CDR1 DFQATT, CDR2 SNEGSKA (reference sequence). V lost 5 bases and J lost 7, with 12 bases in between. The CDR3, as DNA: TGCAGTGCTGGGGGGGTAAACAATTCACCCCTCCACTTT. Its protein product is CSAGGVNNSPLHF.

At least ten counts were recorded for this clonotype. V usage is TRBV12-3 or TRBV12-4 and J usage is TRBJ2-1; D is uncertain. The germline V and J ends were trimmed by 6 bases and 4 bases, with 16 bases remaining between them. This CDR3 has 15 amino acids. Here the CDR3 reads CASSHLNRDYNEQFF. CDR3 bases: TGTGCCAGCAGCCATCTTAACAGAGATTACAATGAGCAGTTCTTC.

The CDR3 nucleotides are TGTGCCAGCAAACGGGAGACTAGCGGATACAATGAGCAGTTCTTC. It yields the protein CASKRETSGYNEQFF. V usage is TRBV2 and J usage is TRBJ2-1; 9 bases are shared with TRBD2. The CDR3 spans 15 residues. Unmatched junction bases numbered 8, after V lost 7 bases and J lost 4 bases. Per germline, CDR1 SNHLY and CDR2 FYNNEI.

There are a few counts of this clonotype. This sequence joins TRBV6-2 or TRBV6-3 and TRBJ2-2; D perhaps matches TRBD1 (6 bases). The germline V gene encodes CDR1 MNHEY and CDR2 SVGEGT. Trimming pared 6 bases from V and 5 bases from J, leaving 10 bases between. This CDR3 has 13 amino acids. CDR3 residues: CASREQGTGELFF. The CDR3 bases are TGTGCCAGCAGGGAACAGGGTACCGGGGAGCTGTTTTTT.

This clonotype was seen repeatedly, ten times or more. J is TRBJ2-3 and V is TRBV4-2; 9 bases fit TRBD2. Looked up from germline, CDR1 is LGHNA and CDR2 is YNFKEQ. This CDR3 contains 18 residues. V shed 1 base, J shed 3 bases, and the junction held 11 bases outside the gene matches. CDR3 protein: CASSQVVSGRSGTDTQYF. CDR3 DNA sequence: TGTGCCAGCAGCCAAGTAGTTAGCGGGAGATCGGGGACAGATACGCAGTATTTT.

This rearrangement joins TRBV10-3 to TRBJ2-2, with 7 bases fitting TRBD1. V was pared by 11 bases and J by 7 bases, with 10 bases of the junction left unmatched. The CDR3 has 13 residues. From germline, CDR1 is ENHRY and CDR2 SYGVKD. DNA of the CDR3: TGTGCCTCAACCCGGGACAGCCTCGGGGAGCTGTTTTTT. Encoded protein: CASTRDSLGELFF.

The rearrangement joins TRBV7-9 to TRBJ2-2, with D possibly being TRBD1 or TRBD2 (5 bases each). Trimming left V 2 bases short and J 4 bases short, with 11 bases between. Germline V gives CDR1 SEHNR, CDR2 FQNEAQ (reference sequence). The CDR3 length is 15 residues. For the CDR3, the DNA is TGTGCCAGCAGCTTAATCCGGGACCCCACCGGGGAGCTGTTTTTT. It yields the protein CASSLIRDPTGELFF.

The sample holds a few counts of this clonotype. This chain connects TRBV2 to TRBJ2-3, with D perhaps being TRBD1 or TRBD2 (5 bases each). The V gene lost 5 bases and the J gene lost 1 base, with 13 bases spanning the gap. Germline CDR1 is SNHLY and CDR2 is FYNNEI. The CDR3 covers 15 residues. CDR3 nucleotide sequence: TGTGCCAGCAGTCCCGGGACCGTAGGCACAGATACGCAGTATTTT. Translated, it gives CASSPGTVGTDTQYF.

At least ten counts were recorded for this clonotype. The chain links TRBV12-3 or TRBV12-4 to TRBJ1-2, with D maybe TRBD1 (5 bases). The CDR3 has 13 amino acids. V lost 6 bases, J lost 7 bases, and 15 bases lay in between. The CDR3 spells CASSRGDSGGYTF. The CDR3 DNA sequence: TGTGCCAGCAGCCGAGGGGATTCAGGTGGCTACACCTTC.

This clonotype was observed at least ten times. J is TRBJ2-7 and V is TRBV7-8; D possibly uses TRBD1 or TRBD2 (5 bases each). This CDR3 has 14 residues. The germline V and J ends were trimmed by 5 bases and 2 bases, with 13 bases remaining between them. From germline, CDR1 is SGHVS and CDR2 FQNEAQ. The CDR3 reads CASSQGPSTYEQYF. The CDR3 DNA sequence: TGTGCCAGCAGCCAGGGACCCTCGACCTACGAGCAGTACTTC.

This clonotype was counted ten times or more. V gene TRBV5-1 combines with J gene TRBJ1-5; TRBD1 is a possible D gene (5 bases). This CDR3 region has 15 residues. The ends were cut back, 1 base at V and 1 base at J, with 9 bases in the middle. Germline CDR1 SGHRS, CDR2 YFSETQ. The CDR3 loop reads CASSLTGESNQPQHF. CDR3 coding DNA: TGCGCCAGCAGCTTGACAGGAGAAAGCAATCAGCCCCAGCATTTT.

Comments on this clonotype: A much more abundant neighbour one base away suggests this may be a read error. The V call is TRBV4-1, the J call TRBJ2-7, with 7 bases matching TRBD2. The V segment lost 3 bases and the J segment 9 bases; nucleotides outside the gene matches: 8. The CDR3 has 13 residues. Germline V gene lookup returns CDR1 MGHRA and CDR2 YSYEKL. CDR3 DNA sequence: TGCGCCAGCAGCCATGCCAGCGGGGTCGCGCAGTACTTC. It yields the protein CASSHASGVAQYF.

At least ten counts were recorded for this clonotype. This chain uses TRBV5-1 with TRBJ2-7; tentatively, D is TRBD1 (6 bases). CDR1 and CDR2 from the germline V gene are SGHRS and YFSETQ. Trimming cost V 4 bases and J 3 bases, with 11 bases left between them. The CDR3 is 13 amino acids. The CDR3 DNA reads as TGCGCCAGCAGCAAAGACAGGCACTACGAGCAGTACTTC. Its translation is CASSKDRHYEQYF.

The sample holds a few counts of this clonotype. The chain links TRBV5-1 to TRBJ2-3, with D perhaps given as TRBD1 or TRBD2 (5 bases each). The V end was cut by 5 bases, the J end by 6 bases, with 13 bases between. The CDR3 is 13 amino acids. The germline gives CDR1 SGHRS, CDR2 YFSETQ. The CDR3 protein is CASSGTLGDTQYF. For the CDR3, the DNA is TGCGCCAGCAGTGGGACGCTTGGGGATACGCAGTATTTT. The entire variable domain, with the rest obtained from reference TRBV5-1 and TRBJ2-3, is as follows: KAGVTQTPRYLIKTRGQQVTLSCSPISGHRSVSWYQQTPGQGLQFLFEYFSETQRNKGNFPGRFSGRQFSNSRSEMNVSTLELGDSALYLCASSGTLGDTQYFGPGTRLTVL.

This clonotype was observed many times. This sequence joins TRBV20-1 and TRBJ2-5, with TRBD2 matching 7 bases. The V segment lost 4 bases and the J segment 5 bases; nucleotides outside the gene matches: 7. CDR3 length: 13 amino acids. CDR1 DFQATT and CDR2 SNEGSKA come from the germline V gene (reference sequence). The CDR3 region is CSAIGAGAETQYF. The CDR3 region has the DNA TGCAGTGCTATTGGGGCGGGAGCGGAGACCCAGTACTTC.

The table lists this clonotype with a few counts. CDR3 amino acids: CASSLYPWGAYEQYF. CDR3 in DNA: TGCGCCAGCAGCTTGTATCCTTGGGGGGCCTACGAGCAGTACTTC. The J gene is TRBJ2-7, the V gene TRBV5-1; possibly TRBD2 for D (6 bases). CDR1 and CDR2 (germline): SGHRS, YFSETQ. The CDR3 spans 15 residues. Trimming took 1 base from V and 2 from J, leaving 13 bases between them.

The sample holds many counts of this clonotype. This chain links TRBV27 with TRBJ2-7, with D unclear. Germline CDR1 MNHEY, CDR2 SMNVEV (reference sequence). This CDR3 has 14 residues. The V end was cut by 3 bases, the J end by 6 bases, with 15 bases between. The CDR3 loop is CASSFRRTQSEQYF. DNA for the CDR3: TGTGCCAGCAGTTTTCGACGGACCCAATCCGAGCAGTACTTC.

CDR3 in amino acids: CASSYSTGTEAFF. CDR3 nucleotide sequence: TGTGCCAGCAGTTACTCGACCGGAACTGAAGCTTTCTTT. The J gene is TRBJ1-1, the V gene TRBV6-5, with D unclear. Trimming removed 0 bases at V and 5 bases at J, with 7 bases between. The CDR3 spans 13 residues. Looked up from germline, CDR1 is MNHEY and CDR2 is SVGAGI.

This clonotype was recorded at least ten times. The chain couples TRBV20-1 to TRBJ2-2, with TRBD2 matching 14 bases. Germline-derived CDR1 and CDR2 are DFQATT and SNEGSKA (reference sequence). V gave up 0 bases and J gave up 3 bases; unmatched junction bases: 3. The CDR3 length is 17 residues. CDR3 protein: CSARDLGLAGDTGELFF. The CDR3 DNA sequence: TGCAGTGCTAGAGATTTGGGACTAGCGGGAGACACCGGGGAGCTGTTTTTT.

Only a few counts were recorded for this clonotype. Its ends do not fully match the called genes, so a read error is possible. The genes are TRBV3-1 and TRBJ1-4; D ambiguous. Germline V gene data show CDR1 as LGHDT and CDR2 as YNNKEL (reference sequence). The CDR3 consists of 15 residues. CDR3 sequence: CVSSQDLATNEKLFF. CDR3 nucleotide sequence: TGTGTCAGCAGCCAGGACCTCGCAACTAATGAAAAACTGTTTTTT.

This clonotype was recorded many times. The chain links TRBV24-1 to TRBJ2-1; TRBD1 or TRBD2 may be the D gene (5 bases each). The V end lost 1 base, the J end lost 9 bases, and 9 bases lay between the germline ends. Per the germline V gene, CDR1 is KGHDR and CDR2 is SFDVKD. There are 13 residues in the CDR3. CDR3 DNA sequence: TGTGCCACCAGTGATTTTGTTGGGGGTGAGCAGTTCTTC. Its translation is CATSDFVGGEQFF.

The table lists this clonotype with a few counts. The gene calls are TRBV7-3 and TRBJ2-3; 9 bases are a match to TRBD1. The V segment lost 6 bases and the J segment 6 bases; nucleotides outside the gene matches: 10. This CDR3 is 15 amino acids long. CDR1 is SGHTA and CDR2 is FQGTGA in the germline V gene. The CDR3 is CASSLTGGGRDTQYF. The DNA for the CDR3 is TGTGCCAGCAGTCTGACAGGGGGAGGTCGTGATACGCAGTATTTT.

The CDR3 nucleotides are TGTGCCAGCAGTTACTCTTTGGAGTCTTCCTACGAGCAGTACTTC. It translates to CASSYSLESSYEQYF. This sequence joins TRBV6-5 and TRBJ2-7; unclear D gene. The V and J ends lost 0 bases and 1 base respectively, with 10 bases between them. The germline V gene encodes CDR1 MNHEY and CDR2 SVGAGI. This CDR3 is built from 15 residues.

This clonotype was counted at least ten times. The chain employs TRBV20-1 and TRBJ2-3; 7 bases fit TRBD1. The CDR3 totals 16 residues. The trim removed 6 bases at V and 1 base at J, leaving 13 bases unmatched. Germline V gene sequence: CDR1 DFQATT, CDR2 SNEGSKA (reference sequence). The CDR3 bases are TGCAGTGCGGTAGGCCCGGGACAGAGGGGCACAGATACGCAGTATTTT. It is translated as CSAVGPGQRGTDTQYF.

This chain connects TRBV5-1 to TRBJ2-7; no reliable D call. The germline V gene encodes CDR1 SGHRS and CDR2 YFSETQ. V was trimmed by 0 bases and J by 2 bases, leaving 15 bases between them. The CDR3 is 16 residues long. The CDR3 spells CASSLVSGAGTYEQYF. In DNA, the CDR3 is TGCGCCAGCAGCTTGGTCTCAGGAGCCGGTACCTACGAGCAGTACTTC.

This clonotype showed up just a few times. V and J are TRBV5-5 and TRBJ2-2, with D perhaps matching TRBD1 or TRBD2 (5 bases each). The germline V gene has CDR1 SGHKS and CDR2 YYEKEE (reference sequence). This CDR3 comprises 17 residues. V was trimmed by 0 bases and J by 2 bases, leaving 14 bases between them. The CDR3 is CASSLDWGTINTGELFF. The CDR3 DNA is TGTGCCAGCAGCTTGGATTGGGGGACCATAAACACCGGGGAGCTGTTTTTT.

This clonotype was detected many times. This sequence joins TRBV5-1 and TRBJ2-2; 8 bases are shared with TRBD1. Germline lookup yields CDR1 SGHRS and CDR2 YFSETQ. CDR3 size: 14 residues. J gave up 7 bases and V 2 bases, and 4 bases lay outside the gene matches. CDR3 nucleotides: TGCGCCAGCAGCTTTGGACAGGGAGTCGGGGAGCTGTTTTTT. Amino acids: CASSFGQGVGELFF.

This clonotype occurred many times. V and J are TRBV25-1 and TRBJ2-1; TRBD2 matches at 8 bases. The CDR3 runs to 16 residues. The V segment lost 2 bases and the J segment 9 bases; nucleotides outside the gene matches: 12. Germline V lookup: CDR1 MGHDK, CDR2 SYGVNS. CDR3 bases: TGTGCCAGCAGTGAAGGCTCAGCGGGAGAGTGGAGTGAGCAGTTCTTC. It translates to CASSEGSAGEWSEQFF.